The subject of this entry is one T cell receptor beta chain. Assay: immunoSEQ multiplex PCR; the TCRdb copy retains only in-frame clones and omits some. The table shows some 63,000 clones, with about 86% occurring only once. These data originate in a study of technical replicates of blood from a handful of donors. CDR1 is ENHRY, CDR2 SYGVKD, per germline. This CDR3 is built from 16 residues. With V trimmed by 0 bases and J by 4 bases, 8 bases remained unmatched. The chain combines TRBV10-3 with TRBJ1-1, with 7 bases fitting TRBD1. The sequenced sample consisted of PBMCs. This clonotype originated in a human donor in good health. Some clones in this sample may be carry-over from other donors' samples. The CDR3 reads CAISESISQGSTEAFF. CDR3 in DNA: TGTGCCATCAGTGAGTCGATATCACAGGGGAGCACTGAAGCTTTCTTT.